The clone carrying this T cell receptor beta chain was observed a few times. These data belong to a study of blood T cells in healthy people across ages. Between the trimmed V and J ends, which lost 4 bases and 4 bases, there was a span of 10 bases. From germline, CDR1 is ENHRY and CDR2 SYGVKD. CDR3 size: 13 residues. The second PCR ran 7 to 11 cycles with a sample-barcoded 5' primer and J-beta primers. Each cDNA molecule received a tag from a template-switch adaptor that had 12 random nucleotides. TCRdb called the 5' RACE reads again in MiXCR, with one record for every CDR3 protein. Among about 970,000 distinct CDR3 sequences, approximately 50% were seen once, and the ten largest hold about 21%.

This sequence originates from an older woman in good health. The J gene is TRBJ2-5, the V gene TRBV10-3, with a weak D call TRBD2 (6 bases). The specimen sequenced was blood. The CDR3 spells CAISGLGGETQYF. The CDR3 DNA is TGTGCCATCAGTGGTTTGGGAGGAGAGACCCAGTACTTC.